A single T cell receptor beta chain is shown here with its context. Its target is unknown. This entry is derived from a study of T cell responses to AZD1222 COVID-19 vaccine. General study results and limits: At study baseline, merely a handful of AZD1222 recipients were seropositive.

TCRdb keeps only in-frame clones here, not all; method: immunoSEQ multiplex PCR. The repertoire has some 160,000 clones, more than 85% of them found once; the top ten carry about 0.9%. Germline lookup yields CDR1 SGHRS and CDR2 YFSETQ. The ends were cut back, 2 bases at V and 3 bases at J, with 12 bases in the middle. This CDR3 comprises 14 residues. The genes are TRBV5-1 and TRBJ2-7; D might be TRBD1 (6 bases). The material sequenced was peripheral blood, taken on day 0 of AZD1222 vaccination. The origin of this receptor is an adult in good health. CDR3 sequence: CASSFLGQIYEQYF. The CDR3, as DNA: TGCGCCAGCAGCTTCCTTGGACAGATCTACGAGCAGTACTTC.